The 8 T cell receptor beta chains below were found in one sample sequenced in a study of CD8+CD57+ T cells in acquired aplastic anemia. The template used for profiling TCR beta VDJ and CDR3 was genomic DNA. TCRdb fed the reads into MiXCR, producing one record per CDR3 protein. Of around 140,000 distinct CDR3 sequences listed, approximately 41% are singletons. The material sequenced was sorted CD4+, CD8+, or CD8+CD57+ T cells (not recorded which) from PBMCs. The receptors were sampled from a human donor in good health, serving as a control.

The chain employs TRBV19 and TRBJ1-5, with D unclear. V was clipped by 5 bases and J by 0 bases, with 8 bases between them. Germline CDR1 reads LNHDA; CDR2 reads SQIVND (reference sequence). CDR3 length: 14 residues. CDR3 sequence (DNA): TGTGCCAGTAGTGCCGACGTTAGCAATCAGCCCCAGCATTTT. Protein: CASSADVSNQPQHF.

This rearrangement joins TRBV29-1 to TRBJ1-1; 8 bases are shared with TRBD1. V lost 3 bases to trimming and J lost 3 bases; unmatched junction nucleotides: 3. CDR1 is SQVTM and CDR2 is ANQGSEA in the germline V gene. This CDR3 has 13 residues. CDR3 loop: CSVDGQGDTEAFF. The CDR3 nucleotides read TGCAGCGTTGACGGACAGGGAGACACTGAAGCTTTCTTT.

This clonotype was found many times. The chain recombines TRBV20-1 with TRBJ2-2; no definite D call. This CDR3 has 13 residues. V lost 3 bases, J lost 4 bases, and 9 bases lay in between. Germline V gives CDR1 DFQATT, CDR2 SNEGSKA (reference sequence). The CDR3 loop is CSASRWGTGELFF. CDR3 in DNA: TGCAGTGCTAGTCGCTGGGGCACCGGGGAGCTGTTTTTT.

Many counts were recorded for this clonotype. The chain couples TRBV20-1 to TRBJ2-3; 7 nucleotides line up with TRBD2. The CDR3 is 13 amino acids. V lost 3 bases, J lost 4 bases, and 4 bases stayed unmatched. Germline assignment: CDR1 DFQATT and CDR2 SNEGSKA (reference sequence). The chain's CDR3 is CSARWEGADTQYF. CDR3 in DNA: TGCAGTGCTAGGTGGGAGGGCGCAGATACGCAGTATTTT.

J is TRBJ2-1 and V is TRBV29-1, with D hard to call. CDR3 length: 12 residues. The V end lost 2 bases, the J end lost 9 bases, and 11 bases lay between the germline ends. CDR1 SQVTM and CDR2 ANQGSEA come from the germline V gene. CDR3 protein: CSVEMGLSEQFF. As DNA, the CDR3 is TGCAGCGTTGAAATGGGCCTCAGTGAGCAGTTCTTC.

V usage is TRBV19 and J usage is TRBJ2-1; possibly TRBD2 for D (5 bases). CDR1 and CDR2 (germline): LNHDA, SQIVND (reference sequence). There are 12 residues in the CDR3. Between the trimmed V and J ends, which lost 3 bases and 7 bases, there was a span of 7 bases. The CDR3 coding sequence is TGTGCCAGTAGTATGTCGGGGAATGAGCAGTTCTTC. Translating it yields CASSMSGNEQFF.

The chain recombines TRBV24-1 with TRBJ2-3, with TRBD1 as a possible D gene (6 bases). CDR1 and CDR2 from the germline V gene are KGHDR and SFDVKD. Trimming removed 7 bases at V and 0 bases at J, with 13 bases between. The CDR3 runs 15 residues. CDR3 coding DNA: TGTGCCACCAGGTCGGTCAGGGGTAGCACAGATACGCAGTATTTT. It codes for CATRSVRGSTDTQYF.

This chain connects TRBV10-3 to TRBJ1-6; 12 nucleotides line up with TRBD1. The CDR3 has 17 residues. Germline V gene data show CDR1 as ENHRY and CDR2 as SYGVKD. V lost 0 bases and J lost 10; bases outside the gene matches: 7. The CDR3 coding sequence is TGTGCCATCAGTGAGTCTATGGGACAGGGGGCGAGATCACCCCTCCACTTT. Translating it yields CAISESMGQGARSPLHF.